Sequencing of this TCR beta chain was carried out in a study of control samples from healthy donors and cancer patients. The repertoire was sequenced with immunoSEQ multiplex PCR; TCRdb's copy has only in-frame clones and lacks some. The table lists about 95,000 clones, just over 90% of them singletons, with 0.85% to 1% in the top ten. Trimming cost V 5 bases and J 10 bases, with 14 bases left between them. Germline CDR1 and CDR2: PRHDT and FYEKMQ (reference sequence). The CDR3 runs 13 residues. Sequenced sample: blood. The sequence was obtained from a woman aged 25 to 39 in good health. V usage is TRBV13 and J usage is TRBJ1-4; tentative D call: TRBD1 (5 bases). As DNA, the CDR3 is TGTGCCAGCAGCGCCAGGGTTGCAAGAAAACTGTTTTTT. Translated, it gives CASSARVARKLFF. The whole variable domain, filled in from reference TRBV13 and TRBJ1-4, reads AAGVIQSPRHLIKEKRETATLKCYPIPRHDTVYWYQQGPGQDPQFLISFYEKMQSDKGSIPDRFSAQQFSDYHSELNMSSLELGDSALYFCASSARVARKLFFGSGTQLSVL.